A selection of T cell receptor beta chains follows, all from one sample in a study of CD8+ T cells in alopecia areata. Sequencing was performed with immunoSEQ multiplex PCR; in TCRdb, only in-frame clones are kept and a portion is missing. The table records about 180,000 clones, 59% of them present only once. The sequencing used CD4+ T cells sorted from blood, collected at week 0. These receptors originate from a human donor with alopecia areata. Both conserved end residues are part of each CDR3. The D gene is left open where the match is weak. Expanded clones are given a class, and other clones once, few, many or no size at all.

J	V	D	size	length	DNA	CDR3
TRBJ1-4	TRBV6-5	NA	NA	14	TGTGCCAGCAGGACCCAACGTTCAAATGAAAAACTGTTTTTT	CASRTQRSNEKLFF
TRBJ1-1	TRBV5-1	TRBD1	few	14	TGCGCCAGCAGCCTTCGGACAGGGCGCACTGAAGCTTTCTTT	CASSLRTGRTEAFF
TRBJ1-5	TRBV5-5	NA	many	14	TGTGCCAGTCAAGGGGGGACGGACAATCAGCCCCAGCATTTT	CASQGGTDNQPQHF
TRBJ2-7	TRBV15	NA	few	14	TGTGCCACCCGGCGCGGGACGGATTCCTACGAGCAGTACTTC	CATRRGTDSYEQYF
TRBJ2-5	TRBV11-2	TRBD2	NA	17	TGTGCCAGCAGCTTATCCTCGCGGGGGGCGAGCCAAGAGACCCAGTACTTC	CASSLSSRGASQETQYF
TRBJ2-3	TRBV18	TRBD2	NA	13	TGTGCCAGCTCACCACAGACTAGCGATACGCAGTATTTT	CASSPQTSDTQYF
TRBJ1-2	TRBV9	NA	NA	14	TGTGCCAGCAGCACCGGGCCCGGGGCCGATGGCTACACCTTC	CASSTGPGADGYTF
TRBJ1-2	TRBV4-2	NA	NA	16	TGTGCCAGCAGCCAAGATCTAGGGGCAGGGCAGTATGGCTACACCTTC	CASSQDLGAGQYGYTF
TRBJ1-1	TRBV30	TRBD1	NA	14	TGTGCCTGGGTCAGACAGGGGATGAACACTGAAGCTTTCTTT	CAWVRQGMNTEAFF
TRBJ1-1	TRBV30	NA	few	13	TGTGCCTGGAGTGTACGGGTAATGGGAGAAGCTTTCTTT	CAWSVRVMGEAFF
TRBJ1-1	TRBV29-1	NA	few	13	TGCAGTGTTTTTTGGGTGGTGAACACTGAAGCTTTCTTT	CSVFWVVNTEAFF
TRBJ1-2	TRBV12-5	NA	NA	17	TGTGCTAGTGGTTCGGGGACCGGAACAGAACACTTGTATGGCTACACCTTC	CASGSGTGTEHLYGYTF
TRBJ2-6	TRBV30	NA	NA	11	TGTGCCTTCTCTGGGGCCAACGTCCTGACTTTC	CAFSGANVLTF
TRBJ1-2	TRBV7-9	NA	NA	14	TGTGCCAGCAGATCCGACAGGTTGGGCTATGGCTACACCTTC	CASRSDRLGYGYTF
TRBJ2-4	TRBV7-9	TRBD1	NA	15	TGTGCCAGCAGCCAGGGGGATTCAGACAAAAACATTCAGTACTTC	CASSQGDSDKNIQYF
TRBJ2-3	TRBV20-1	NA	few	11	TGCAGTGCTCGACCGTCGGATACGCAGTATTTT	CSARPSDTQYF
TRBJ2-1	TRBV7-9	TRBD2	NA	18	TGTGCCAGCAGCTTGACTAGCGGGGGGGCCGGAAGCTACAATGAGCAGTTCTTC	CASSLTSGGAGSYNEQFF
TRBJ2-5	TRBV29-1	NA	once	12	TGCAGCGTTGGAAGGGGCGAGGAGACCCAGTACTTC	CSVGRGEETQYF
TRBJ1-6	TRBV10-3	NA	NA	12	TGTGCCATCAGTGAAAGGGGGTCACCCCTCCACTTT	CAISERGSPLHF
TRBJ2-7	TRBV5-1	TRBD1	few	15	TGCGCCAGCAGCGAAGGGACAGGGATCTCCTACGAGCAGTACTTC	CASSEGTGISYEQYF
TRBJ1-2	TRBV29-1	TRBD1	few	14	TGCAGCGTTTTTCGGGACAGGGAGTCGTATGGCTACACCTTC	CSVFRDRESYGYTF
TRBJ2-1	TRBV5-6	NA	NA	15	TGTGCCAGCAGCTTGCTATGGCAGGGAGGCAATGAGCAGTTCTTC	CASSLLWQGGNEQFF
TRBJ2-5	TRBV29-1	NA	NA	14	TGCAGCACGTGGCAGGCAGGGGATAGGGAGACCCAGTACTTC	CSTWQAGDRETQYF
TRBJ2-1	TRBV7-8	NA	NA	16	TGTGCCAGCAGCCCGGGCTCCCTCGCGGGGTACAATGAGCAGTTCTTC	CASSPGSLAGYNEQFF
TRBJ1-3	TRBV30	NA	NA	14	TGTGCCTGGAGTGGGACCCGCTCTGGAAACACCATATATTTT	CAWSGTRSGNTIYF
TRBJ2-5	TRBV30	NA	NA	12	TGTGCCTGGCGGCGGGCCGACGAGACCCAGTACTTC	CAWRRADETQYF
TRBJ1-4	TRBV2	NA	NA	13	TGTGCCAGTTGCCGGACAGAGAATGAAAAACTGTTTTTT	CASCRTENEKLFF
TRBJ1-2	TRBV29-1	TRBD1	NA	13	TGCAGCGCTAACAGGGGCTCTAACTATGGCTACACCTTC	CSANRGSNYGYTF
TRBJ2-5	TRBV30	NA	NA	12	TGTGCCTGGAGTAAGGGCCAAGAGACCCAGTACTTC	CAWSKGQETQYF
TRBJ2-3	TRBV6-6	NA	NA	14	TGTGCCAGCGGGAGGGGGCGAAAGGCAGATACGCAGTATTTT	CASGRGRKADTQYF
TRBJ2-7	TRBV4-2	NA	few	15	TGTGCCAGCAGCCTCACCCCCGGGGCTCCCGACGAGCAGTACTTC	CASSLTPGAPDEQYF
TRBJ1-5	TRBV27	NA	NA	14	TGTGCCAGCACCCCGACAGGCCCCAATCAGCCCCAGCATTTT	CASTPTGPNQPQHF
TRBJ2-7	TRBV29-1	NA	NA	10	TGCAGCGTTGACGGGGATGAGCAGTACTTC	CSVDGDEQYF
TRBJ1-1	TRBV29-1	NA	NA	13	TGCAGCGTTGAGCTCCGCATGAACACTGAAGCTTTCTTT	CSVELRMNTEAFF
TRBJ1-5	TRBV7-6	NA	NA	15	TGTGCCAGCAGCTTAGGCACGGGTAGCAATCAGCCCCAGCATTTT	CASSLGTGSNQPQHF
TRBJ1-1	TRBV2	TRBD1	NA	16	TGTGCCAGCAATCGAGGAGGGGGCAGCCTGAACACTGAAGCTTTCTTT	CASNRGGGSLNTEAFF
TRBJ1-1	TRBV18	NA	NA	15	TGTGCCAGCTCACTCGCCGGGATCGAGAACACTGAAGCTTTCTTT	CASSLAGIENTEAFF
TRBJ2-5	TRBV9	NA	few	13	TGTGCCAGCAGCGTAGGACAGAAAGAGACCCAGTACTTC	CASSVGQKETQYF